These 15 T cell receptor beta chains were all obtained from the same sample, sequenced in a study of T cells after yellow fever vaccination. TCRdb fed the 5' RACE reads into MiXCR, producing one record per CDR3 protein. The table lists nearly 350,000 distinct CDR3 sequences, 7% to 10% of them singletons. The sample was PBMCs, taken about 41 days after the first yellow fever vaccination. These receptors all come from a man aged 18 to 29 who received the YFV17D yellow fever vaccine.

The rearrangement links TRBV12-3 or TRBV12-4 to TRBJ2-2, with D perhaps matching TRBD1 or TRBD2 (6 bases each). This CDR3 has 16 amino acids. With 3 bases removed from V and 1 base from J, the gap between germline ends came to 12 bases. CDR3 nucleotides: TGTGCCAGCAGTTTGGGGGCCGGGAGGAACACCGGGGAGCTGTTTTTT. Translated: CASSLGAGRNTGELFF.

This clonotype was detected only a few times. This rearrangement joins TRBV9 to TRBJ2-5, with no clear D. Germline V gives CDR1 SGDLS, CDR2 YYNGEE. Trimming took 4 bases from V and 2 from J, leaving 15 bases between them. This CDR3 comprises 15 residues. CDR3 sequence (DNA): TGTGCCAGCAGCTCCACCCCCATGTCACAAGAGACCCAGTACTTC. As protein: CASSSTPMSQETQYF. The full variable domain, rest sourced from reference TRBV9 and TRBJ2-5, is DSGVTQTPKHLITATGQRVTLRCSPRSGDLSVYWYQQSLDQGLQFLIQYYNGEERAKGNILERFSAQQFPDLHSELNLSSLELGDSALYFCASSSTPMSQETQYFGPGTRLLVL.

This clonotype was recorded a few times. The rearrangement joins TRBV7-2 to TRBJ1-1; D is undetermined. CDR3 length: 13 amino acids. V was trimmed by 2 bases and J by 4 bases, leaving 8 bases between them. Germline loops: CDR1 SGHTA, CDR2 FQGNSA. The CDR3 reads CASSLSLVTEAFF. The CDR3 bases are TGTGCCAGCAGCTTATCTTTGGTCACTGAAGCTTTCTTT.

This clonotype was detected a few times. The V call is TRBV7-9, the J call TRBJ2-1; D unclear. Per the germline V gene, CDR1 is SEHNR and CDR2 is FQNEAQ (reference sequence). The CDR3 contains 13 residues. The germline V and J ends were trimmed by 5 bases and 8 bases, with 13 bases remaining between them. The CDR3 DNA sequence: TGTGCCAGCAGCCAAACAGTTACCGATGAGCAGTTCTTC. This codes for CASSQTVTDEQFF.

The table lists this clonotype with a few counts. The chain carries TRBV11-2 and TRBJ1-4; no clear D gene. The V end lost 5 bases, the J end lost 0 bases, and 13 bases lay between the germline ends. Germline V lookup: CDR1 SGHAT, CDR2 FQNNGV. The CDR3 is made up of 16 amino acids. The CDR3 sequence is CASSRRMAATNEKLFF. The CDR3 DNA follows: TGTGCCAGCAGCCGACGGATGGCGGCAACTAATGAAAAACTGTTTTTT.

This clonotype has just a few counts. This chain links TRBV5-1 with TRBJ2-5; 8 nucleotides align to TRBD2. The germline V gene encodes CDR1 SGHRS and CDR2 YFSETQ. This CDR3 contains 14 residues. The ends lost 1 base at V and 5 bases at J; junction bases unmatched: 4. DNA for the CDR3: TGCGCCAGCAGCTTGTTTCCGGGGGGGGAGACCCAGTACTTC. It specifies CASSLFPGGETQYF.

The genes are TRBV7-2 and TRBJ1-2, with unresolved D. Germline V gene sequence: CDR1 SGHTA, CDR2 FQGNSA. V gave up 4 bases and J gave up 13 bases, with 10 bases separating them. The CDR3 has 10 amino acids. In DNA, the CDR3 is TGTGCCAGCAGCTCCGACCGGGCCACCTTC. As protein: CASSSDRATF.

This clonotype appeared a few times. The chain is built from TRBV6-1 and TRBJ2-1; D remains ambiguous. Germline assignment: CDR1 MNHNS and CDR2 SASEGT. The V end lost 6 bases, the J end lost 3 bases, and 9 bases lay between the germline ends. The CDR3 spans 13 residues. CDR3 sequence reads: CASSPESYNEQFF. The CDR3 DNA reads as TGTGCCAGCAGCCCAGAGAGCTACAATGAGCAGTTCTTC.

The chain carries TRBV12-3 or TRBV12-4 and TRBJ2-5, with D possibly TRBD2 on 7 matching bases. Between the trimmed V and J ends, which lost 3 bases and 1 base, there was a span of 15 bases. This CDR3 is built from 16 residues. CDR3 sequence (DNA): TGTGCCAGCAGTTTTGGCGGGGGCCGTCTCCAAGAGACCCAGTACTTC. Protein product: CASSFGGGRLQETQYF.

The V and J genes are TRBV5-1 and TRBJ2-1; 8 nucleotides line up with TRBD1. V lost 4 bases, J lost 2 bases, and 8 bases stayed unmatched. This CDR3 has 16 residues. The germline V gene has CDR1 SGHRS and CDR2 YFSETQ. This CDR3 is CASSPRQGRTYNEQFF. The CDR3 nucleotides read TGCGCCAGCAGCCCCCGACAGGGGAGGACCTACAATGAGCAGTTCTTC.

This clonotype came up a few times. V gene TRBV19 combines with J gene TRBJ2-1, with TRBD2 identical over 7 bases. Germline V gives CDR1 LNHDA, CDR2 SQIVND (reference sequence). V trimming: 6 bases; J trimming: 0 bases; junction bases outside the gene matches: 8. The CDR3 has 16 residues. CDR3 DNA sequence: TGTGCCAGTAGACCAGCGGGGTCAAGCTCCTACAATGAGCAGTTCTTC. Translated: CASRPAGSSSYNEQFF.

V gene TRBV7-2 combines with J gene TRBJ2-5; D is ambiguous. Trimming took off 6 bases at V and 2 bases at J, with 10 bases between the two ends. Germline values: CDR1 SGHTA, CDR2 FQGNSA. The CDR3 runs to 13 residues. This CDR3 is CASSSDLQETQYF. CDR3 DNA sequence: TGTGCCAGCAGTTCAGACCTTCAAGAGACCCAGTACTTC.

The chain links TRBV4-1 to TRBJ1-6; D ambiguous. CDR1 and CDR2 (germline): MGHRA, YSYEKL. Trimming took 2 bases from V and 8 from J, leaving 13 bases between them. The CDR3 has 15 amino acids. The CDR3 protein is CASSQMTGRDSPLHF. CDR3 DNA sequence: TGCGCCAGCAGCCAAATGACGGGCCGGGATTCACCCCTCCACTTT.

The rearrangement uses TRBV20-1 and TRBJ2-3; D possibly corresponds to TRBD2 (6 bases). Between the trimmed V and J ends, which lost 1 base and 6 bases, there was a span of 23 bases. Germline-derived CDR1 and CDR2 are DFQATT and SNEGSKA (reference sequence). This CDR3 is 17 amino acids long. Here the CDR3 DNA reads TGCAGTGCTAGAGTCGTTGGTCGGGACTCCCTCGGCGATACGCAGTATTTT. Translating it yields CSARVVGRDSLGDTQYF.

Regarding this clonotype: Lacking the conserved final phenylalanine or tryptophan, this CDR3 likely reflects a read error. The V call is TRBV12-3 or TRBV12-4, the J call TRBJ1-6, with D hard to call. With 6 bases removed from V and 0 bases from J, the gap between germline ends came to 6 bases. The CDR3 runs to 14 residues. The CDR3 reads CASRPDSYNSPLHL. The CDR3 nucleotides read TGTGCCAGCAGGCCGGACTCCTATAATTCACCCCTCCACCTT.